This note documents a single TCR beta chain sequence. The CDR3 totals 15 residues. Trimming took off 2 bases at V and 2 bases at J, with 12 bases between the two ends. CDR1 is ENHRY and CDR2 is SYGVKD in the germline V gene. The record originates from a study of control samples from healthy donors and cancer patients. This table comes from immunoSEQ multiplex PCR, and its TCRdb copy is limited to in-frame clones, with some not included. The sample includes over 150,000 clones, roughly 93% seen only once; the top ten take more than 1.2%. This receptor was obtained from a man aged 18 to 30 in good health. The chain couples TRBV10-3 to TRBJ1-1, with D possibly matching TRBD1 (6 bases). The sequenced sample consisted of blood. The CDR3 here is CAISEQGQPNTEAFF. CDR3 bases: TGTGCCATCAGTGAGCAGGGACAACCCAACACTGAAGCTTTCTTT.